This T cell receptor beta chain is drawn from a study of blood T cell repertoires in COVID-19. At the level of the study: Some COVID-19 samples were acute and others convalescent; all came from the United States, Italy and Spain. Sample material is recorded as cDNA or gDNA derived from T cells, B-cell-depleted T cells, or PBMCs.

The V end lost 5 bases, the J end lost 5 bases, and 12 bases lay between the germline ends. The germline CDR1 and CDR2 sequences are MNHEY and SMNVEV (reference sequence). The CDR3 runs 14 residues. Per the authors' pipeline: Quantification of nucleated cells was approximated via reference gene primer amplification. Libraries were prepared by immunoSEQ multiplex PCR; TCRdb keeps only in-frame clonotypes and omits some of them. The DNA gave D and trimming, while V, J and clone size come from that table. The sample holds over 130,000 clones, approximately 88% seen once. This sequence joins TRBV27 and TRBJ1-4; perhaps TRBD1 as D (6 bases). The sample taken for sequencing was peripheral blood. The TCR was taken from a man between 65 and 80 years old with acute or convalescent COVID-19. CDR3 protein: CASSAGTRNEKLFF. CDR3 coding DNA: TGTGCCAGCAGTGCCGGGACAAGAAATGAAAAACTGTTTTTT.